One and the same sample provided the 26 T cell receptor beta chains below, sequenced in a study of T-cell memory formation after mild COVID-19 (dated by TCRdb to the early 2020s). The library was made by 5' RACE. Data came from an Illumina NovaSeq 6000. Starting from the raw public reads, TCRdb applied fastp trimming at Q25, assembled clones with MiXCR and retained in-frame beta chains. Identical CDR3 proteins give one entry, which carries the most common genes and DNA. The sample table records approximately 400,000 distinct CDR3 sequences; more than 15% of these occur just once. The leading ten clones occupy 20% to 25% of the sample. Source material: PBMCs or a T cell subset sorted from them (not recorded which). These TCRs come from a young man who had mild COVID-19 (a few samples of this study predate the infection). The sample titles of this study are shuffled in the database, so cell type and time point are left out; the donor was told from shared clones.

The chain is built from TRBV4-1 and TRBJ1-2, with D tentatively TRBD1 (5 bases). Trimming stripped 2 bases from V and 0 bases from J, with 19 bases between. Germline values: CDR1 MGHRA, CDR2 YSYEKL. The CDR3 consists of 18 residues. This CDR3 is CASSQRNLGRTANYGYTF. CDR3 bases: TGCGCCAGCAGCCAACGCAACCTGGGACGGACTGCTAACTATGGCTACACCTTC.

The rearrangement joins TRBV30 to TRBJ2-3, with 7 bases identical to TRBD2. Germline CDR1 reads GTSNPN; CDR2 reads SVGIG (reference sequence). The CDR3 is 14 residues long. V lost 0 bases, J lost 9 bases, and 9 bases stayed unmatched. The CDR3 sequence: CAWSVRLAASTQYF. CDR3 DNA: TGTGCCTGGAGTGTAAGGCTAGCGGCTTCCACGCAGTATTTT.

This clonotype was counted a few times. The junction differs from germline at one of its ends, possibly a read error. The V gene is TRBV7-9, the J gene TRBJ1-1, with D unclear. Per germline, CDR1 SEHNR and CDR2 FQNEAQ (reference sequence). The CDR3 is 11 amino acids. The chain's CDR3 is CASSSDTGVPF. In nucleotides, the CDR3 is TGTGCCAGCAGCTCCGATACCGGTGTCCCCTTT.

This clonotype was detected a few times. The chain carries TRBV15 and TRBJ2-7; 10 positions match TRBD1. The CDR3 is 14 amino acids. In germline, CDR1 is LNHNV, CDR2 YYDKDF (reference sequence). After removal of 3 bases from V and 3 bases from J, the junction contained 2 bases not matched to a gene. As DNA, the CDR3 is TGTGCCACCAGCAGTAGGACAGGGGGCTACGAGCAGTACTTC. Its translation is CATSSRTGGYEQYF. The whole variable domain, filled in from reference TRBV15 and TRBJ2-7, reads DAMVIQNPRYQVTQFGKPVTLSCSQTLNHNVMYWYQQKSSQAPKLLFHYYDKDFNNEADTPDNFQSRRPNTSFCFLDIRSPGLGDTAMYLCATSSRTGGYEQYFGPGTRLTVT.

This clonotype has more than one count but fewer than ten. The rearrangement uses TRBV4-1 and TRBJ2-2; perhaps TRBD2 as D (6 bases). The CDR3 sequence is 19 residues long. V was shortened by 4 bases and J by 0 bases, with 21 bases between the two germline ends. CDR1 is MGHRA and CDR2 is YSYEKL in the germline V gene. The CDR3 region has the DNA TGCGCCAGCAGCCGAGGCGGGGCAGGCGCTATCCCGAACACCGGGGAGCTGTTTTTT. Its translation: CASSRGGAGAIPNTGELFF.

The V call is TRBV20-1, the J call TRBJ1-4; TRBD1 aligns across 7 bases. The CDR3 covers 13 residues. The V gene end was trimmed by 6 bases and the J gene end by 3 bases; junction bases not matched to a gene: 4. Looked up from germline, CDR1 is DFQATT and CDR2 is SNEGSKA (reference sequence). The CDR3 DNA follows: TGCAGTGCCAGGGGGGTGGCTAATGAAAAACTGTTTTTT. This encodes CSARGVANEKLFF.

In its sample, this clonotype was seen a few times. This sequence joins TRBV6-2 or TRBV6-3 and TRBJ1-5; TRBD1 might be the D (5 bases). The CDR3 length is 15 residues. Looked up from germline, CDR1 is MNHEY and CDR2 is SVGEGT. V was trimmed by 2 bases and J by 1 base, leaving 9 bases between them. CDR3 nucleotide sequence: TGTGCCAGCAGTTACAACCGGGGGAGCAATCAGCCCCAGCATTTT. It is translated as CASSYNRGSNQPQHF.

CDR3 DNA: TGCGCCAGCAGCCCCGAAGGGCAGGGAACGATGGAGACCCAGTACTTC. It specifies CASSPEGQGTMETQYF. The J gene is TRBJ2-5, the V gene TRBV4-1; weak D call: TRBD1 (5 bases). V gave up 4 bases and J gave up 5 bases, with 20 bases separating them. Germline values: CDR1 MGHRA, CDR2 YSYEKL. The CDR3 is made up of 16 amino acids.

The sample holds many counts of this clonotype. The chain has TRBV21-1 and TRBJ1-1; the table names TRBD1, a call not compared with the DNA. TRBV21-1 is annotated as a pseudogene. The length of the CDR3 is 11 residues. The CDR3 spells CASREQPWAFF. The CDR3 DNA reads as TGTGCCAGCAGGGAACAGCCCTGGGCTTTCTTT.

The V and J genes are TRBV7-9 and TRBJ1-6; no clear D gene. Germline CDR1 SEHNR, CDR2 FQNEAQ (reference sequence). CDR3 length equals 12 residues. Trimming shortened V by 3 bases and J by 7 bases, and 4 bases separated the two germline ends. CDR3 DNA: TGTGCCAGCAGCTTCGTGAATTCACCCCTCCACTTT. This codes for CASSFVNSPLHF. Together with reference TRBV7-9 and TRBJ1-6, the CDR3 gives the full variable domain: DTGVSQNPRHKITKRGQNVTFRCDPISEHNRLYWYRQTLGQGPEFLTYFQNEAQLEKSRLLSDRFSAERPKGSFSTLEIQRTEQGDSAMYLCASSFVNSPLHFGNGTRLTVT.

The chain employs TRBV6-1 and TRBJ2-5; TRBD1 is a possible D gene (5 bases). Trimming took 5 bases from V and 2 from J, leaving 9 bases between them. Germline-derived CDR1 and CDR2 are MNHNS and SASEGT. The CDR3 runs to 13 residues. DNA for the CDR3: TGTGCCAGCAGTAGGACAAGGCAAGAGACCCAGTACTTC. It codes for CASSRTRQETQYF.

This chain links TRBV14 with TRBJ2-1; D is uncertain. Germline V gives CDR1 SGHDN, CDR2 FVKESK. This CDR3 region has 14 residues. The V end lost 4 bases, the J end lost 9 bases, and 16 bases lay between the germline ends. The CDR3 DNA is TGTGCCAGCAGCCCCCCGGTGGGGTTACTTGAGCAGTTCTTC. Translated: CASSPPVGLLEQFF. Full variable domain (missing parts from reference TRBV14 and TRBJ2-1): EAGVTQFPSHSVIEKGQTVTLRCDPISGHDNLYWYRRVMGKEIKFLLHFVKESKQDESGMPNNRFLAERTGGTYSTLKVQPAELEDSGVYFCASSPPVGLLEQFFGPGTRLTVL.

This CDR3 is CASSPYEGYTF. Here the CDR3 DNA reads TGTGCCAGCAGCCCCTATGAGGGCTACACCTTC. V usage is TRBV2 and J usage is TRBJ1-2; no reliable D call. CDR1 and CDR2 from the germline V gene are SNHLY and FYNNEI. Trimming took 6 bases from V and 8 from J, leaving 10 bases between them. CDR3 length: 11 amino acids. Full variable domain (missing parts from reference TRBV2 and TRBJ1-2): EPEVTQTPSHQVTQMGQEVILRCVPISNHLYFYWYRQILGQKVEFLVSFYNNEISEKSEIFDDQFSVERPDGSNFTLKIRSTKLEDSAMYFCASSPYEGYTFGSGTRLTVV.

In this sample, this clonotype turned up a few times. This chain links TRBV30 with TRBJ1-2; maybe TRBD1 (5 bases). Germline-derived CDR1 and CDR2 are GTSNPN and SVGIG (reference sequence). With 8 bases removed from V and 5 bases from J, the gap between germline ends came to 12 bases. CDR3 length: 11 amino acids. Written as DNA, the CDR3 is TGTGCCGGGAACCGGGGGTATGGCTACACCTTC. Translating it yields CAGNRGYGYTF.

This chain connects TRBV4-1 to TRBJ2-7; D may be TRBD1 (5 bases). The V end lost 0 bases, the J end lost 2 bases, and 11 bases lay between the germline ends. CDR1 is MGHRA and CDR2 is YSYEKL in the germline V gene. The CDR3 consists of 15 residues. CDR3 sequence (DNA): TGCGCCAGCAGCCAAGATCAGGGCGGAACCTACGAGCAGTACGTC. It is translated as CASSQDQGGTYEQYV.

This clonotype was picked up a small number of times. This chain joins TRBV3-1 and TRBJ2-1, with 9 positions matching TRBD1. Germline values: CDR1 LGHDT, CDR2 YNNKEL (reference sequence). The J segment lost 6 bases and the V segment lost 4 bases, leaving 4 bases of the junction unmatched. The CDR3 spans 14 residues. The CDR3 loop reads CASSLNRGLNEQFF. CDR3 DNA: TGTGCCAGCAGCCTTAACAGGGGGCTCAATGAGCAGTTCTTC.

In its sample, this clonotype was seen a few times. The J gene is TRBJ2-7, the V gene TRBV5-1; 10 bases are a match to TRBD1. CDR1 and CDR2 from the germline V gene are SGHRS and YFSETQ. The CDR3 is 14 residues long. V shed 4 bases, J shed 3 bases, and the junction held 4 bases outside the gene matches. Here the CDR3 DNA reads TGCGCCAGCAGCCTAGGACAGGGGGACTACGAGCAGTACGTC. It specifies CASSLGQGDYEQYV.

The chain has TRBV6-2 or TRBV6-3 and TRBJ2-1; D might be TRBD1 or TRBD2, each matching 5 bases. The germline gives CDR1 MNHEY, CDR2 SVGEGT. V gave up 5 bases and J gave up 0 bases, with 11 bases separating them. The CDR3 loop spans 15 amino acids. CDR3 nucleotides: TGTGCCAGCAGTACGAGGGGCAGCTCCTACAATGAGCAGTTCTTC. Encoded protein: CASSTRGSSYNEQFF.

The chain joins TRBV6-2 or TRBV6-3 to TRBJ2-7, with 12 nucleotides matching TRBD2. The CDR3 has 16 residues. Germline V gene lookup returns CDR1 MNHEY and CDR2 SVGEGT. CDR3 DNA: TGTGACAGCAGTGAATCCGGGACTAGCGGGTCCTACGAGCAGTACGTC. Translation: CDSSESGTSGSYEQYV.

This clonotype was seen just once. The rearrangement joins TRBV11-2 to TRBJ1-1, with D hard to call. V was pared by 6 bases and J by 0 bases, with 14 bases between. Germline V CDR1 and CDR2: SGHAT, FQNNGV. This CDR3 is built from 15 residues. The CDR3 bases are TGTGCCAGCAGACAAGGGTCCTACATGAACACTGAAGCTTTCTTT. Its translation is CASRQGSYMNTEAFF.

This clonotype was seen a few times. The chain carries TRBV5-8 and TRBJ2-7; D not certain. The CDR3 consists of 10 residues. Trimming took 0 bases from V and 6 from J, leaving 1 base between them. CDR1 and CDR2 from the germline V gene are SGHTS and YDEGEE. CDR3 nucleotides: TGTGCCAGCAGCTTGGTCGAGCAGTACGTC. Translated: CASSLVEQYV.

This clonotype was seen more than once but under ten times. The rearrangement links TRBV6-5 to TRBJ1-6; D is unclear. Trimming stripped 2 bases from V and 0 bases from J, with 5 bases between. CDR1 is MNHEY and CDR2 is SVGAGI in the germline V gene. CDR3 length equals 15 residues. In nucleotides, the CDR3 is TGTGCCAGCAGTTACGGGTCCTCCTATAATTCACCCCTCCACTTT. This encodes CASSYGSSYNSPLHF.

V gene TRBV5-1 combines with J gene TRBJ1-6, with no clear D. Trimming cost V 0 bases and J 0 bases, with 10 bases left between them. Germline V gives CDR1 SGHRS, CDR2 YFSETQ. This CDR3 is 17 amino acids long. The CDR3 here is CASSLVSRSSYNSPLHF. The CDR3 DNA is TGCGCCAGCAGCTTGGTTTCGCGGAGCTCCTATAATTCACCCCTCCACTTT.

The chain uses TRBV5-1 and TRBJ2-3; 7 nucleotides align to TRBD1. Germline CDR1 and CDR2: SGHRS and YFSETQ. The length of the CDR3 is 15 residues. The V gene end was trimmed by 3 bases and the J gene end by 2 bases; junction bases not matched to a gene: 6. CDR3 nucleotides: TGCGCCAGCAGCTCCGGGACAGAGGTCACAGATACGCAGTATTTT. Protein product: CASSSGTEVTDTQYF.

The J gene is TRBJ1-2, the V gene TRBV6-5; 8 nucleotides line up with TRBD1. With 4 bases clipped from V and 7 bases from J, the junction kept 5 bases outside the gene matches. The length of the CDR3 is 13 residues. Per germline, CDR1 MNHEY and CDR2 SVGAGI. DNA for the CDR3: TGTGCCAGCAGTTTGTGGACAGGGTCTGGCTACACCTTC. Translating gives CASSLWTGSGYTF.

This clonotype was seen repeatedly, ten times or more. The chain recombines TRBV5-1 with TRBJ2-7, with TRBD1 identical over 8 bases. Trimming took 4 bases from V and 3 from J; bases not matched to a gene: 6. The V gene's germline CDR1 is SGHRS and CDR2 YFSETQ. The CDR3 runs to 14 residues. In nucleotides, the CDR3 is TGCGCCAGCAGCGAACAGGGGGAAGGCTACGAGCAGTACTTC. Encoded protein: CASSEQGEGYEQYF.